This is a list of T cell receptor beta chains from one sample in a study of blood T cells in healthy people across ages. TCRdb re-called the 5' RACE reads with MiXCR, one entry per CDR3 protein. The profile shows approximately 1,000,000 distinct CDR3 sequences, around two fifths of them singletons. Sequenced: blood. These TCRs come from a man between 18 and 29 years old in good health. CDR3s include the opening cysteine and the closing phenylalanine or tryptophan. The order of the fields is D gene, V gene, J gene, clone size, CDR3 protein, CDR3 DNA. A D gene is named only where the DNA matches it firmly. Clone size is given for some rows only: seen once, a few or many times, or a class if the clone is expanded.

.	TRBV20-1	TRBJ2-3	few	CSARTGDGPDTQYF	TGCAGTGCTAGGACCGGCGACGGTCCAGATACGCAGTATTTT
.	TRBV20-1	TRBJ1-1	.	CSADRSENTEAFF	TGCAGTGCTGACAGAAGCGAGAACACTGAAGCTTTCTTT
TRBD2	TRBV7-8	TRBJ2-3	few	CASALSGRADTQYF	TGTGCCAGCGCCCTTAGCGGGCGGGCAGATACGCAGTATTTT
.	TRBV5-6	TRBJ2-7	.	CASSLPESYEQYF	TGTGCCAGCAGCTTGCCAGAATCCTACGAGCAGTACTTC
.	TRBV4-3	TRBJ1-2	few	CASSQDSFRPPGTNGYTF	TGCGCCAGCAGCCAAGATTCATTTCGCCCGCCCGGGACAAATGGCTACACCTTC
.	TRBV29-1	TRBJ2-5	many	CSVGTGKRETQYF	TGCAGCGTCGGAACAGGGAAACGGGAGACCCAGTACTTC
.	TRBV4-1	TRBJ2-3	.	CASSQDLGTTDTQYF	TGCGCCAGCAGCCAAGATTTGGGGACCACAGATACGCAGTATTTT
.	TRBV4-2	TRBJ1-2	.	CASSQDGGANYGYTF	TGTGCCAGCAGCCAAGATGGGGGGGCTAACTATGGCTACACCTTC
.	TRBV7-9	TRBJ1-2	few	CASSLAYTTDYGYTF	TGTGCCAGCAGCTTAGCGTATACCACAGACTATGGCTACACCTTC
.	TRBV5-5	TRBJ2-7	few	CASSLNQASYNEQYF	TGTGCCAGCAGCTTGAACCAGGCCTCCTACAATGAGCAGTACTTC